A selection of T cell receptor beta chains follows, all from one sample in a study of Ad26.COV2.S vaccination and SARS-CoV-2 variants. Libraries were prepared by immunoSEQ multiplex PCR; TCRdb keeps only in-frame clonotypes and omits some of them. The sample has hundreds of thousands of clones, roughly 90% seen once. Sequencing used peripheral blood, obtained in a trial of Ad26.COV2.S vaccine versus placebo. The receptors originated from a person between 18 and 60 years old who received the Ad26.COV2.S COVID-19 vaccine or a placebo. Both conserved end residues are part of each CDR3. D genes are given only for firm matches. Size is omitted from some rows. Given values are once, few, many or a class for expanded clones.

D gene	V gene	J gene	clone size	CDR3 DNA	CDR3 protein
NA	TRBV5-1	TRBJ1-4	NA	TGCGCCAGCAGCCCAGCAGGGGCGTCTGCAACTAATGAAAAACTGTTTTTT	CASSPAGASATNEKLFF
NA	TRBV7-2	TRBJ2-7	NA	TGTGCCAGCAGCTTAGCCTCTGGCTCCTACGAGCAGTACTTC	CASSLASGSYEQYF
NA	TRBV7-9	TRBJ2-5	NA	TGTGCCAGCAGCTTAGGGCGTCTCTGGACCGACCAAGAGACCCAGTACTTC	CASSLGRLWTDQETQYF
NA	TRBV10-3	TRBJ2-3	NA	TGTGCCATCAGCCCTGGGGACCGGGGCCCAGATACGCAGTATTTT	CAISPGDRGPDTQYF
NA	TRBV27	TRBJ2-5	NA	TGTGCCAGCAGTTTATTGGGCCAACAAGAGACCCAGTACTTC	CASSLLGQQETQYF
NA	TRBV20-1	TRBJ2-1	NA	TGCAGTGCTCCCTCCTCAAATGAGCAGTTCTTC	CSAPSSNEQFF
NA	TRBV10-3	TRBJ2-3	once	TGTGCCACCAGCCGGGACCCTAGCACAGATACGCAGTATTTT	CATSRDPSTDTQYF
TRBD2	TRBV28	TRBJ2-5	NA	TGTGCCAGCACGTTAAGCGGGAGTGGTATAGAGACCCAGTACTTC	CASTLSGSGIETQYF
TRBD1	TRBV14	TRBJ1-1	NA	TGTGCCAGCAGCCAGATTCGACAGGGCGGTGTAGCTTTCTTT	CASSQIRQGGVAFF
NA	TRBV11-3	TRBJ2-5	NA	TGTGCCAGCAGCTTAGTGAGGGGCCAAGAGACCCAGTACTTC	CASSLVRGQETQYF
TRBD1	TRBV11-2	TRBJ2-2	NA	TGTGCCAGCAGCGCCGGACAGGCGAACACCGGGGAGCTGTTTTTT	CASSAGQANTGELFF
TRBD2	TRBV6-5	TRBJ2-7	NA	TGTGCCAGCAGTTACTATGAGGGAGGGGCCTACGAGCAGTACTTC	CASSYYEGGAYEQYF
NA	TRBV19	TRBJ2-3	NA	TGTGCCAGTAGTGAAGGGAAGGGTACGCAGTATTTT	CASSEGKGTQYF
NA	TRBV27	TRBJ2-1	NA	TGTGCCAGCAGCTACCCCGGGACGGTAAGGAATGAGCAGTTCTTC	CASSYPGTVRNEQFF
NA	TRBV6-5	TRBJ2-7	NA	TGTGCCACTTCTCGCCCAGGGGGGACCTCCTACGAGCAGTACTTC	CATSRPGGTSYEQYF
TRBD1	TRBV9	TRBJ1-4	NA	TGTGCCAGCAGCACCCAAGGGACAGGTGGGGAAAAACTGTTTTTT	CASSTQGTGGEKLFF
NA	TRBV5-6	TRBJ2-5	NA	TGTGCCAGCAGTAGGGGGACGGCAATAGGGACCCAGTACTTC	CASSRGTAIGTQYF
TRBD2	TRBV5-4	TRBJ2-7	NA	TGTGCCAGCAGCTCGGGACTAGCTGTGTACGAGCAGTACTTC	CASSSGLAVYEQYF
NA	TRBV4-1	TRBJ2-2	NA	TGCGCCAGCAGCCAAGATTCGGTGGGGGGAAAGGGTACCGGGGAGCTGTTTTTT	CASSQDSVGGKGTGELFF
NA	TRBV6-5	TRBJ2-1	NA	TGTGCCAGCAGTCGGAGTGGGGCCTACAATGAGCAGTTCTTC	CASSRSGAYNEQFF
NA	TRBV7-2	TRBJ1-5	many	TGTGCCAGCAGCTTTTCTAGGAATCAGCCCCAGCATTTT	CASSFSRNQPQHF
TRBD1	TRBV29-1	TRBJ2-7	NA	TGCAGCGTTGAAGATGGACAGGGAACCCACGAGCAGTACTTC	CSVEDGQGTHEQYF
TRBD1	TRBV24-1	TRBJ1-1	NA	TGTGCCACCAGTGGGGGAGGACAGGGACGCGAAGCTTTCTTT	CATSGGGQGREAFF
TRBD2	TRBV6-2/TRBV6-3	TRBJ2-7	NA	TGTGCCAGCAGTGGGACTAGCGGGGGCGAGCAGTACTTC	CASSGTSGGEQYF
TRBD2	TRBV29-1	TRBJ2-1	NA	TGCAGCGTGGGGGGAGGGAGTGGCACCTACAATGAGCAGTTCTTC	CSVGGGSGTYNEQFF
NA	TRBV7-2	TRBJ1-1	NA	TGTGCCAGCACCCCGCTCACTGAAGCTTTCTTT	CASTPLTEAFF
NA	TRBV29-1	TRBJ2-3	NA	TGCAGCGCGGGAGAGGATACGCAGTATTTT	CSAGEDTQYF
TRBD1	TRBV7-2	TRBJ2-1	NA	TGTGCCAGCAGCTTAGGCGGCCCGGGACAGGGGGCCAATGAGCAGTTCTTC	CASSLGGPGQGANEQFF
NA	TRBV5-6	TRBJ1-4	NA	TGTGCCACCTCCCAAGGAACTTTTAATGAAAAACTGTTTTTT	CATSQGTFNEKLFF
TRBD2	TRBV9	TRBJ2-2	NA	TGTGCCAGCAGCGCTAGCGGGAGTGGCGGGGAGCTGTTTTTT	CASSASGSGGELFF
TRBD2	TRBV7-9	TRBJ2-3	NA	TGTGCCAGCAGCCAAACTAGCGGGAGTAGGGATACGCAGTATTTT	CASSQTSGSRDTQYF
TRBD1	TRBV30	TRBJ1-5	NA	TGTGCCTGGAGTAAGAACCCGGGACAGGGAAATCAGCCCCAGCATTTT	CAWSKNPGQGNQPQHF
NA	TRBV9	TRBJ1-3	NA	TGTGCCAGCAGCGTAGGGGGATCTGTGGACACCATATATTTT	CASSVGGSVDTIYF
TRBD1	TRBV27	TRBJ2-7	NA	TGTGCCAGCAGTTTATCGTGGACAGGGGAGCAGTACTTC	CASSLSWTGEQYF
NA	TRBV10-3	TRBJ2-1	once	TGTGCCATCAGTACAGACAGAACCTACTACAATGAGCAGTTCTTC	CAISTDRTYYNEQFF
NA	TRBV5-8	TRBJ2-7	NA	TGTGCCAGCAGCTTGAGGGTCTCCTACGAGCAGTACTTC	CASSLRVSYEQYF
NA	TRBV29-1	TRBJ1-1	NA	TGCAGCGTCTCCGGGGGGATGAACACTGAAGCTTTCTTT	CSVSGGMNTEAFF
NA	TRBV4-3	TRBJ1-1	NA	TGCGCCAGCAGCCCTACCCTACAGGGGAACACTGAAGCTTTCTTT	CASSPTLQGNTEAFF
TRBD1	TRBV12-3/TRBV12-4	TRBJ1-2	NA	TGTGCCAGCAAACGGGACAGCTATGGCTACACCTTC	CASKRDSYGYTF
NA	TRBV19	TRBJ2-1	NA	TGTGCCAGTAGTATAGGGCCCCCCGGCTCCTACAATGAGCAGTTCTTC	CASSIGPPGSYNEQFF
NA	TRBV14	TRBJ1-3	NA	TGTGCCAGCAGCCCCTTATTCGACGGAGGAAACACCATATATTTT	CASSPLFDGGNTIYF
NA	TRBV10-3	TRBJ2-7	NA	TGTGCCATCAGTACGGACAACTCCTACGAGCAGTACTTC	CAISTDNSYEQYF
TRBD1	TRBV3-1/TRBV3-2	TRBJ2-4	NA	TGTGCCAGCAGCACCAGACAGGGTCAAAACATTCAGTACTTC	CASSTRQGQNIQYF
NA	TRBV6-2/TRBV6-3	TRBJ2-1	NA	TGTGCCAGCAGCTATACCCGTGCGAGGGGCAATGAGCAGTTCTTC	CASSYTRARGNEQFF
NA	TRBV30	TRBJ1-5	once	TGTGCCTGGAGTAAAGGACGGATCAATCAGCCCCAGCATTTT	CAWSKGRINQPQHF
NA	TRBV3-1/TRBV3-2	TRBJ1-5	NA	TGTGCCAGCAGCCAAGACGGGCGTCAGCCCCAGCATTTT	CASSQDGRQPQHF
NA	TRBV10-3	TRBJ2-7	once	TGTGCCATCAGTGGACAGGTCGGGGACTACGAGCAGTACTTC	CAISGQVGDYEQYF
NA	TRBV11-2	TRBJ2-7	NA	TGTGCCAGCAGCTTAGGCATGAATCGTTACGAGCAGTACTTC	CASSLGMNRYEQYF
NA	TRBV12-3/TRBV12-4	TRBJ2-1	NA	TGTGCCAGCAGTGGCGACGGCTACAATGAGCAGTTCTTC	CASSGDGYNEQFF
NA	TRBV19	TRBJ1-2	NA	TGTGCCAGTAGTATCTTGGGGGATGGCTACACCTTC	CASSILGDGYTF
NA	TRBV6-5	TRBJ2-1	NA	TGTGCCAGCAGTTACTCTGCTTCCAGGCCCTACAATGAGCAGTTCTTC	CASSYSASRPYNEQFF
NA	TRBV5-1	TRBJ2-2	once	TGCGCCAGCAGCTTGCCGAGATCGAACACCGGGGAGCTGTTTTTT	CASSLPRSNTGELFF
NA	TRBV4-1	TRBJ2-2	NA	TGCGCCAGCAGCCAAGGCAGGTTAGAGGTTGCGAACACCGGGGAGCTGTTTTTT	CASSQGRLEVANTGELFF
NA	TRBV3-1/TRBV3-2	TRBJ2-7	NA	TGTGCCAGCAGCCAAGTAGTGGGGGAACGGGAGCAGTACTTC	CASSQVVGEREQYF
TRBD2	TRBV19	TRBJ2-1	NA	TGTGCCAGTAGTACCACGCCTAGCGGGAGAAGCTCCTACAATGAGCAGTTCTTC	CASSTTPSGRSSYNEQFF
NA	TRBV7-3	TRBJ2-5	NA	TGTGCCAGCAGTCGAGGGTCGGAAGAGACCCAGTACTTC	CASSRGSEETQYF
NA	TRBV18	TRBJ2-7	NA	TGTGCCAGCTCACCCCACAGGGAAGCCTCCTACGAGCAGTACTTC	CASSPHREASYEQYF